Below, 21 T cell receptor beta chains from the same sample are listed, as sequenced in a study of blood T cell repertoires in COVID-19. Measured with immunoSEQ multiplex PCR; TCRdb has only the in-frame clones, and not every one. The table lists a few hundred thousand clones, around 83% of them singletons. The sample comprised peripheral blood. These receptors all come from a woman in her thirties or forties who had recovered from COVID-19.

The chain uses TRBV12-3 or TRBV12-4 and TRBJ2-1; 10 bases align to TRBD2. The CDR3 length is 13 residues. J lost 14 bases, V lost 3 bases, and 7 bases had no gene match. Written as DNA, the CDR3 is TGTGCCAGCAGTTTCGCTAGCGGGGGCCAGGAGTTCTTC. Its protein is CASSFASGGQEFF.

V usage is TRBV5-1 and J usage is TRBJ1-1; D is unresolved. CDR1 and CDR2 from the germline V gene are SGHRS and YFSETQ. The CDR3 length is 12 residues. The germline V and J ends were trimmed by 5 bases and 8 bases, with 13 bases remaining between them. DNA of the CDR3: TGCGCCAGCAGGCTCGAAATTGGCGAAGCTTTCTTT. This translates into CASRLEIGEAFF.

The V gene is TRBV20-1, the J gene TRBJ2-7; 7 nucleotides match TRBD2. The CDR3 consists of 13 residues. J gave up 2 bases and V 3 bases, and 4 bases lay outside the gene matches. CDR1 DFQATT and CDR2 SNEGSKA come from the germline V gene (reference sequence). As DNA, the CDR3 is TGCAGTGCTAGTCGACTAGCCCCCTACGAGCAGTACTTC. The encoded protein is CSASRLAPYEQYF.

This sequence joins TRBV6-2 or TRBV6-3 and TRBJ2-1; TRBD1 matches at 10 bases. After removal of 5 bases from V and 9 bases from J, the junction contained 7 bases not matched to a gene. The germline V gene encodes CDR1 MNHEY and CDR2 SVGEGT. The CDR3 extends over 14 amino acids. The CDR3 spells CASSPGTGVSEQFF. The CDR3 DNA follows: TGTGCCAGCAGTCCCGGGACAGGGGTGAGTGAGCAGTTCTTC.

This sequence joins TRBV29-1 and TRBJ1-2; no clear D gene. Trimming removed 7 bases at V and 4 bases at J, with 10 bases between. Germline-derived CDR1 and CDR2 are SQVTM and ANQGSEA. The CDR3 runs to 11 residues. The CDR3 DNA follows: TGCAGCGGACACAGCGGCTATGGCTACACCTTC. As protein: CSGHSGYGYTF.

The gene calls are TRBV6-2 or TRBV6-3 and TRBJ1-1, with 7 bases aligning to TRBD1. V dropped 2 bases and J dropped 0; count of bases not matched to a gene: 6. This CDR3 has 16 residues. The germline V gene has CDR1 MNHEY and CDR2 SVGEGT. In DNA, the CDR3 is TGTGCCAGCAGTTACACCCCGGGACAGTTGAACACTGAAGCTTTCTTT. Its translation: CASSYTPGQLNTEAFF.

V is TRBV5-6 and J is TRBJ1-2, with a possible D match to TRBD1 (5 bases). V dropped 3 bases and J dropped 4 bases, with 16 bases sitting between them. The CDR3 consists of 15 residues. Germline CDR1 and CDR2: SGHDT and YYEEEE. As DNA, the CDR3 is TGTGCCAGCAGCTCAAGACAGTCCATACCCTATGGCTACACCTTC. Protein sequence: CASSSRQSIPYGYTF.

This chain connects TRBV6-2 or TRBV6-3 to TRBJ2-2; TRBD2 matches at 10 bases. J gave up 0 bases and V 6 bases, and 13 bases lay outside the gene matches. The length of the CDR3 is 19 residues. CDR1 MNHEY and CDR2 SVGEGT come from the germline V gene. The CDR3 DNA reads TGTGCCAGCAGCCGCCTTAAAGGACTAGCGGACGCGAACACCGGGGAGCTGTTTTTT. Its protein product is CASSRLKGLADANTGELFF.

CDR3 coding DNA: TGCGCCAGCAGCCGGGCGGGCGAGCAGTACTTC. Encoded protein: CASSRAGEQYF. The rearrangement joins TRBV5-1 to TRBJ2-7; the D gene is possibly TRBD2 (5 bases). The V end lost 4 bases, the J end lost 6 bases, and 8 bases lay between the germline ends. CDR1 SGHRS and CDR2 YFSETQ come from the germline V gene. There are 11 residues in the CDR3.

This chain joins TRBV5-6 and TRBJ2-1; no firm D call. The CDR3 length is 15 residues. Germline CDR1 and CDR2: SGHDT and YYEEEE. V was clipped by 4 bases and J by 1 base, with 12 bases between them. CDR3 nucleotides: TGTGCCAGCAGCCGCGCGCCTCGGTCCTACAATGAGCAGTTCTTC. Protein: CASSRAPRSYNEQFF.

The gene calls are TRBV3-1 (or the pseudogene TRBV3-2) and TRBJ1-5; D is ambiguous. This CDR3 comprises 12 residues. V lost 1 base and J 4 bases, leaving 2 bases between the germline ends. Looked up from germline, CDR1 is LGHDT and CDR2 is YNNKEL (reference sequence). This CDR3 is CASSQANQPQHF. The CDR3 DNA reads TGTGCCAGCAGCCAAGCGAATCAGCCCCAGCATTTT.

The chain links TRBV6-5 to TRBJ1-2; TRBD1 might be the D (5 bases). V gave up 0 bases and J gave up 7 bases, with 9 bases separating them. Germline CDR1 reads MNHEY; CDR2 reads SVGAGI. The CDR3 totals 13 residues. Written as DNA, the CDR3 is TGTGCCAGCAGTTACTCTTTAGGGGTTGGCTACACCTTC. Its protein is CASSYSLGVGYTF.

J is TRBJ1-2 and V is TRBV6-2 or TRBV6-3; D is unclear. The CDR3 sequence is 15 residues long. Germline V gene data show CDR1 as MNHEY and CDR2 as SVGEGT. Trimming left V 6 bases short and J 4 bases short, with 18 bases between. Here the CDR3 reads CASSPGLPTAYGYTF. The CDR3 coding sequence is TGTGCCAGCAGCCCAGGACTCCCGACTGCCTATGGCTACACCTTC.

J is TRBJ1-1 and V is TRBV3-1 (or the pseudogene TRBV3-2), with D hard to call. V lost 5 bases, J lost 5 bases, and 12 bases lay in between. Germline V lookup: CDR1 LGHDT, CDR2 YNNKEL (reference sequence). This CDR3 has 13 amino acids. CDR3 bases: TGTGCCAGCAGCAGGTTTGGGAGGACTGAAGCTTTCTTT. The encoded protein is CASSRFGRTEAFF.

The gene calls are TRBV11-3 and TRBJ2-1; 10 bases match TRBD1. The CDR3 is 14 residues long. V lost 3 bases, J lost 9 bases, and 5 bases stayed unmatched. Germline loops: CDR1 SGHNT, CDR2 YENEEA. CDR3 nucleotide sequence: TGTGCCAGCAGCTTTGGGACAGGGGACGGTGAGCAGTTCTTC. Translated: CASSFGTGDGEQFF.

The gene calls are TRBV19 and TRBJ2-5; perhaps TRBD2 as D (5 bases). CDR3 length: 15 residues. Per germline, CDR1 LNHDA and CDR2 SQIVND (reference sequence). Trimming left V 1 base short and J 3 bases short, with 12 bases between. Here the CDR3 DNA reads TGTGCCAGTAGTATAGGCTATACGACTAAAGAGACCCAGTACTTC. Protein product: CASSIGYTTKETQYF.

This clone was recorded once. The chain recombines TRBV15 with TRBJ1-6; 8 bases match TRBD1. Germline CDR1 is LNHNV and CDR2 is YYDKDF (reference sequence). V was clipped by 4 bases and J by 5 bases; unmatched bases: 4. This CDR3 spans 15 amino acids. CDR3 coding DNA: TGTGCCACCAGCACCCGACAGGGGAATAATTCACCCCTCCACTTT. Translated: CATSTRQGNNSPLHF.

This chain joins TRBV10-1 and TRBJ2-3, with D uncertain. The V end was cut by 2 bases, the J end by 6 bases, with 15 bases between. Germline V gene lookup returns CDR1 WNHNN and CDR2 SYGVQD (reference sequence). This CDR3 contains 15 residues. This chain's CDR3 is CASSEGNSEADTQYF. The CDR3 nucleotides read TGCGCCAGCAGTGAGGGTAACTCCGAGGCGGATACGCAGTATTTT.

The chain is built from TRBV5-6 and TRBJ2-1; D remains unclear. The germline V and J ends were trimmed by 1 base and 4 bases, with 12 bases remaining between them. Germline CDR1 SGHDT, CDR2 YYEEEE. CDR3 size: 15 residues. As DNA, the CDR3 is TGTGCCAGCAGCTTGTGGGCAGCCTATTACAATGAGCAGTTCTTC. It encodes CASSLWAAYYNEQFF.

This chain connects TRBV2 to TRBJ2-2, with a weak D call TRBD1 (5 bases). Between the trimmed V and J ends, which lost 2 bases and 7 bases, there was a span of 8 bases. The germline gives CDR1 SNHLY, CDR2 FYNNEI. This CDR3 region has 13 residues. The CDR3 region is CASSERGDGELFF. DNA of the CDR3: TGTGCCAGCAGTGAAAGGGGTGACGGGGAGCTGTTTTTT.

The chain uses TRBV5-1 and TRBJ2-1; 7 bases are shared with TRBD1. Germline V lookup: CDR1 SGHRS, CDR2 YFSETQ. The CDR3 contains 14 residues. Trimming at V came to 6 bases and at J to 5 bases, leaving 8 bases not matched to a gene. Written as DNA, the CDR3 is TGCGCCAGCAAGCCAGGGGGAATGGACAATGAGCAGTTCTTC. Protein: CASKPGGMDNEQFF. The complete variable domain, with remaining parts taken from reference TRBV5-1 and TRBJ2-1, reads KAGVTQTPRYLIKTRGQQVTLSCSPISGHRSVSWYQQTPGQGLQFLFEYFSETQRNKGNFPGRFSGRQFSNSRSEMNVSTLELGDSALYLCASKPGGMDNEQFFGPGTRLTVL.